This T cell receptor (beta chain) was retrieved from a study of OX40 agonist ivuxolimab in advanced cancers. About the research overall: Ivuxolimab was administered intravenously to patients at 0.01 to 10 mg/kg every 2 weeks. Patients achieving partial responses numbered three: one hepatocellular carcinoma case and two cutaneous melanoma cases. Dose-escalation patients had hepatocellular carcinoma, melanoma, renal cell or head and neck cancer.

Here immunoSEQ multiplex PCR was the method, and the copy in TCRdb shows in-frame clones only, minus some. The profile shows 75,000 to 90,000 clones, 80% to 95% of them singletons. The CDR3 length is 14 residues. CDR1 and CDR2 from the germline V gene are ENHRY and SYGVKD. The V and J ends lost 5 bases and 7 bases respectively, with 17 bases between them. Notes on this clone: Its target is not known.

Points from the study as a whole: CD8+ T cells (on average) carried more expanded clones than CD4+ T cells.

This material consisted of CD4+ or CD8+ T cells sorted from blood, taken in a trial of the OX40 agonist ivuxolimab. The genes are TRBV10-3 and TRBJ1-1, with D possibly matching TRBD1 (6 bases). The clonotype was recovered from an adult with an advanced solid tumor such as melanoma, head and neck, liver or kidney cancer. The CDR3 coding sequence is TGTGCCATCAGTTGGAAAGGGGGATCCTTTGAAGCTTTCTTT. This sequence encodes CAISWKGGSFEAFF.